This T cell receptor beta chain is from a study of blood T cell repertoires in COVID-19. Authors' methods: By means of reference gene primer amplification, nucleated cell counts were estimated. Data came from immunoSEQ multiplex PCR; TCRdb stores just in-frame clones and leaves some out. V, J and clone size reflect that table, while D and trimming were determined from the DNA. The data contain about 300,000 clones, around 90% of them singletons. The sequenced material came from PBMCs or T cells enriched from blood (not recorded which). The sequence was collected from a woman younger than 45 who had recovered from COVID-19.

As DNA, the CDR3 is TGTGCCAGCAGACAAATGAACACTGAAGCTTTCTTT. Amino acid sequence: CASRQMNTEAFF. The chain recombines TRBV12-3 or TRBV12-4 with TRBJ1-1; no clear D. The germline V and J ends were trimmed by 6 bases and 0 bases, with 5 bases remaining between them. CDR3 length: 12 residues.